This T cell receptor beta chain was captured by sequencing in a study of T cell responses to AZD1222 COVID-19 vaccine. Study-level findings and limits: Spike-specific TCR breadth rose after two AZD1222 doses, and depth rose as well. Repertoires in all cases were sampled only once the peak T cell response had passed. Females made up more of the donors, who were largely white British, and clonal diversity may have come out too low.

Germline V gene sequence: CDR1 ENHRY, CDR2 SYGVKD. This CDR3 contains 14 residues. The method was immunoSEQ multiplex PCR; TCRdb's version includes in-frame clones alone and lacks a portion of them. The sample contains 90,000 or so clones, 89% of which appear only once. This clone came up once. Its matching antigen is unknown. At one end, the junction sequence differs from germline, possibly due to a read error. The rearrangement links TRBV10-3 to TRBJ1-1, with D tentatively TRBD1 (6 bases). The TCR originated in an adult who received the AZD1222 COVID-19 vaccine. The material was peripheral blood, obtained 28 days after the second AZD1222 dose. The CDR3 DNA sequence: TGTGCCATCCGTGAGGAGGGGGGGGGAATAGGGGCTTTCTTT. This translates into CAIREEGGGIGAFF.